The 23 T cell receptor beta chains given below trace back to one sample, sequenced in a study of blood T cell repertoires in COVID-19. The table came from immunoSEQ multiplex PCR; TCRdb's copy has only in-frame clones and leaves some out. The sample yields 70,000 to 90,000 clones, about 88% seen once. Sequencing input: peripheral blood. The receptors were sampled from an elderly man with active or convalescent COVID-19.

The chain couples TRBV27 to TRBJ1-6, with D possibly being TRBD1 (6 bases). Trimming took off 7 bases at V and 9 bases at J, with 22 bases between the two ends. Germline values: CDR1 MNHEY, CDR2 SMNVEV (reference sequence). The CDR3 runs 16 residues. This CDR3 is CASTKTGNGLGSPLHF. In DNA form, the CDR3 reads TGTGCCAGCACAAAAACAGGGAACGGATTAGGTTCACCCCTCCACTTT.

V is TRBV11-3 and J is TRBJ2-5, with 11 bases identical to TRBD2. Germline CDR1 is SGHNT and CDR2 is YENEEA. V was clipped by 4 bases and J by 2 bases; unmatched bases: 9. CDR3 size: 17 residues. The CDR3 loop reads CASSSRTGTSGQETQYF. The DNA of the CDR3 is TGTGCCAGCAGCTCGAGAACCGGGACTAGCGGACAAGAGACCCAGTACTTC.

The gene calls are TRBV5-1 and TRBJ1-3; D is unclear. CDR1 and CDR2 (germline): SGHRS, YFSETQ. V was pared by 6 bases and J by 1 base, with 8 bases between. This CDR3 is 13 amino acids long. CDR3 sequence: CASTPGSGNTIYF. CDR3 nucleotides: TGCGCCAGCACTCCGGGGTCTGGAAACACCATATATTTT.

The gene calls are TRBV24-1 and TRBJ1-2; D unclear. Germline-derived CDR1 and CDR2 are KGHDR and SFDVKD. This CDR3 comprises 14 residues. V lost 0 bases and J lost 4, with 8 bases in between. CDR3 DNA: TGTGCCACCAGTGATTTGAATCTCCGCTATGGCTACACCTTC. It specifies CATSDLNLRYGYTF.

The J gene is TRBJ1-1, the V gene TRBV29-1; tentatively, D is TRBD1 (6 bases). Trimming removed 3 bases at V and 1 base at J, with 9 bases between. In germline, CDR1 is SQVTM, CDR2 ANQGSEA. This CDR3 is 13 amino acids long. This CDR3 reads CSVDVGANTEAFF. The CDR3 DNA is TGCAGCGTTGATGTGGGGGCGAACACTGAAGCTTTCTTT.

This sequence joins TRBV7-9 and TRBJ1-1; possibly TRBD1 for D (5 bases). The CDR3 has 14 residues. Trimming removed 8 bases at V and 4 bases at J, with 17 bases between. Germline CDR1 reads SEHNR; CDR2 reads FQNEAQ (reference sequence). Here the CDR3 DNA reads TGTGCCAGCGGACCGTTGGGGGGTGGCACTGAAGCTTTCTTT. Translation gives CASGPLGGGTEAFF.

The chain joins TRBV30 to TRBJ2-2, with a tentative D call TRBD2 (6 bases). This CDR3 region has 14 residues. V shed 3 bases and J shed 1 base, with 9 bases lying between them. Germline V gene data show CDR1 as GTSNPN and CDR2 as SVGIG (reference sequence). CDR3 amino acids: CAWRGGLNTGELFF. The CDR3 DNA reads TGTGCCTGGAGGGGAGGCCTGAACACCGGGGAGCTGTTTTTT.

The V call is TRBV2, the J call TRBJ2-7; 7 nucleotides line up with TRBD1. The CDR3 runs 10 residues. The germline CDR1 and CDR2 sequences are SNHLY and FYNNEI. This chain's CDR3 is CASSNRQGRV. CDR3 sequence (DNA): TGTGCCAGCAGTAACCGACAGGGACGCGTC.

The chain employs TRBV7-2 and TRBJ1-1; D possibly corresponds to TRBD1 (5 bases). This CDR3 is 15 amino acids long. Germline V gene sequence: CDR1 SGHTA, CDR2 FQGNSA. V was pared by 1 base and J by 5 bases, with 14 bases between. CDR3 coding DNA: TGTGCCAGCAGCTTAGTGGGGCCCTTGGGGACTGAAGCTTTCTTT. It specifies CASSLVGPLGTEAFF. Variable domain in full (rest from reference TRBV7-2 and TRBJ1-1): GAGVSQSPSNKVTEKGKDVELRCDPISGHTALYWYRQSLGQGLEFLIYFQGNSAPDKSGLPSDRFSAERTGGSVSTLTIQRTQQEDSAVYLCASSLVGPLGTEAFFGQGTRLTVV.

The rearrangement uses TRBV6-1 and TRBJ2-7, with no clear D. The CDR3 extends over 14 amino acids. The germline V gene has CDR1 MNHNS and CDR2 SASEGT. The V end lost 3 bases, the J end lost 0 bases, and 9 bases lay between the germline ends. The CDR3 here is CASSDWAASYEQYV. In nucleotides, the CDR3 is TGTGCCAGCAGTGATTGGGCTGCCTCCTACGAGCAGTACGTC.

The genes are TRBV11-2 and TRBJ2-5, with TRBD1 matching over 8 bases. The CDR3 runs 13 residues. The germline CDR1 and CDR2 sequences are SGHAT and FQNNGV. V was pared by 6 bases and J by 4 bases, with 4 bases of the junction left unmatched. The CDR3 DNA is TGTGCCAGCAGTGCAGGGGGCCTAGAGACCCAGTACTTC. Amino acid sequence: CASSAGGLETQYF. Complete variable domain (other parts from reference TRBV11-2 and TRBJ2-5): EAGVAQSPRYKIIEKRQSVAFWCNPISGHATLYWYQQILGQGPKLLIQFQNNGVVDDSQLPKDRFSAERLKGVDSTLKIQPAKLEDSAVYLCASSAGGLETQYFGPGTRLLVL.

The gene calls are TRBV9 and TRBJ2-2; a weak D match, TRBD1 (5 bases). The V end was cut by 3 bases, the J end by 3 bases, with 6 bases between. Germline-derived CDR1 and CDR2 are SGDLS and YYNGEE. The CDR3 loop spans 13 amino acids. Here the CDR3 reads CASSARDTGELFF. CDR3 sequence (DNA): TGTGCCAGCAGCGCCAGGGACACCGGGGAGCTGTTTTTT. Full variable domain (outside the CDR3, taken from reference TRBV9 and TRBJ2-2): DSGVTQTPKHLITATGQRVTLRCSPRSGDLSVYWYQQSLDQGLQFLIQYYNGEERAKGNILERFSAQQFPDLHSELNLSSLELGDSALYFCASSARDTGELFFGEGSRLTVL.

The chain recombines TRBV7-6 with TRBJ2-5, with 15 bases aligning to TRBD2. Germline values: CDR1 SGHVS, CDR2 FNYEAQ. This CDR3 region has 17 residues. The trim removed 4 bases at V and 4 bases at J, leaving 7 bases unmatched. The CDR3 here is CASSSGLAGGGAETQYF. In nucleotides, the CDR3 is TGTGCCAGCAGCTCGGGACTAGCGGGAGGAGGGGCAGAGACCCAGTACTTC.

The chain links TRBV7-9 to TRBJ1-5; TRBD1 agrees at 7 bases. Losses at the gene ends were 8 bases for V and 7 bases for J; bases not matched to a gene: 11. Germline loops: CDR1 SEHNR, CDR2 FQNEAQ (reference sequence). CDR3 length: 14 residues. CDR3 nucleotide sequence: TGTGCCAGCGCCCCGTCAGGGGGGCAGCAGCCCCAGCATTTT. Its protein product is CASAPSGGQQPQHF.

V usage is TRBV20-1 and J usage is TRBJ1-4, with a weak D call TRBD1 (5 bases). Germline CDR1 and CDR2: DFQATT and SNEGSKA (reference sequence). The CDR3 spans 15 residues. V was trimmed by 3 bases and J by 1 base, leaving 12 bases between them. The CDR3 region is CSASKTGLTNEKLFF. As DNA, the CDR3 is TGCAGTGCTAGTAAAACGGGACTAACTAATGAAAAACTGTTTTTT.

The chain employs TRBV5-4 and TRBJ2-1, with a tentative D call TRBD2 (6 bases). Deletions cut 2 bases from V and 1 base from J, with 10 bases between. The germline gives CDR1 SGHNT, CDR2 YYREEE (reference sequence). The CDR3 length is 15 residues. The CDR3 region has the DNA TGTGCCAGCAGCTTAGTCGGGGGTTCCTACAATGAGCAGTTCTTC. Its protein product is CASSLVGGSYNEQFF.

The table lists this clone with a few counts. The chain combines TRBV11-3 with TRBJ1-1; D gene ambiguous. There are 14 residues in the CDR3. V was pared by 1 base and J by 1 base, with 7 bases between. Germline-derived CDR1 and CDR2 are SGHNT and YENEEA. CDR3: CASSLGAPNTEAFF. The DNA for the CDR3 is TGTGCCAGCAGCTTAGGAGCACCGAACACTGAAGCTTTCTTT.

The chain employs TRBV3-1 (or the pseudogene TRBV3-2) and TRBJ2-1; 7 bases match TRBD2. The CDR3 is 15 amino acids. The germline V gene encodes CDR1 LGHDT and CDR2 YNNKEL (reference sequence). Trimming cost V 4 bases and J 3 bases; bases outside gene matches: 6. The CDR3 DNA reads TGTGCCAGCAGCCCCACGGCTAGCGGCTACAATGAGCAGTTCTTC. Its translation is CASSPTASGYNEQFF.

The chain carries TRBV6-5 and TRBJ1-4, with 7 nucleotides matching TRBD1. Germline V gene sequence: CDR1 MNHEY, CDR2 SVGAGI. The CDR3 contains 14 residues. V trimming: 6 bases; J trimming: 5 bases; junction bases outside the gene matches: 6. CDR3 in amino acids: CASRKTGNNEKLFF. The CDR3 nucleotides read TGTGCCAGCAGAAAGACAGGGAACAATGAAAAACTGTTTTTT.

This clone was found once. The CDR3, as DNA: TGTGCCAGCAGTGGGTTGGGGCTAGAGACCCAGTACTTC. Translation: CASSGLGLETQYF. The V call is TRBV27, the J call TRBJ2-5; D might be TRBD1 (5 bases). The CDR3 runs 13 residues. Deletions cut 5 bases from V and 4 bases from J, with 11 bases between. The germline gives CDR1 MNHEY, CDR2 SMNVEV (reference sequence).

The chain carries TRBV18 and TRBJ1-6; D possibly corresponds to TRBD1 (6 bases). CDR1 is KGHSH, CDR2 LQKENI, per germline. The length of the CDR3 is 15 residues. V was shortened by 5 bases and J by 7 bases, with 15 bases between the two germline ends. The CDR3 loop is CASSSWEGGNSPLHF. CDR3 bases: TGTGCCAGCTCATCGTGGGAGGGGGGGAATTCACCCCTCCACTTT. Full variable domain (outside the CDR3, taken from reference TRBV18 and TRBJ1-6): NAGVMQNPRHLVRRRGQEARLRCSPMKGHSHVYWYRQLPEEGLKFMVYLQKENIIDESGMPKERFSAEFPKEGPSILRIQQVVRGDSAAYFCASSSWEGGNSPLHFGNGTRLTVT.

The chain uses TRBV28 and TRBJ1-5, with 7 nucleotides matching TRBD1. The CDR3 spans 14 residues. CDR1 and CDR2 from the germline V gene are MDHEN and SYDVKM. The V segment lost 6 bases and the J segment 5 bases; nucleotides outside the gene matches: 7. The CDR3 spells CASSSGTVYQPQHF. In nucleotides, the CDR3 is TGTGCCAGCAGCTCCGGGACAGTGTATCAGCCCCAGCATTTT.

CDR3 loop: CASTRTGGGQPQHF. CDR3 sequence (DNA): TGTGCCAGCACCCGGACGGGGGGCGGTCAGCCCCAGCATTTT. J is TRBJ1-5 and V is TRBV27; tentative D call: TRBD1 (6 bases). Trimming took off 7 bases at V and 6 bases at J, with 16 bases between the two ends. Per the germline V gene, CDR1 is MNHEY and CDR2 is SMNVEV (reference sequence). The CDR3 extends over 14 amino acids.